This T cell receptor beta chain was documented in a study of control samples from healthy donors and cancer patients. V shed 0 bases, J shed 6 bases, and the junction held 4 bases outside the gene matches. This CDR3 contains 14 residues. CDR1 SGHRS and CDR2 YFSETQ come from the germline V gene. Repertoires were generated with immunoSEQ multiplex PCR, while TCRdb's copy carries only in-frame clones and drops some. Altogether approximately 97,000 clones are present, around 90% being singletons, with the ten largest covering around an eighth. The TCR was taken from a young man in good health. The rearrangement joins TRBV5-1 to TRBJ2-7; 9 bases are shared with TRBD2. The source material was blood. The CDR3 loop is CASSLVAGAGEQYF. In DNA, the CDR3 is TGCGCCAGCAGCTTGGTAGCGGGAGCGGGCGAGCAGTACTTC.